This T cell receptor (beta chain) was found in a study of cytomegalovirus exposure and HLA in healthy donors (dated by TCRdb to 2017 to 2019). About the study as a whole: In an earlier analysis of under 600 of the donors, around 290 Gb of sequence data and 95 million to 130 million unique TCR beta sequences from roughly 200 million T cells were reported. Along with the roughly 610-subject first cohort, a separate validation cohort of around 110 different subjects was used. Rather than drawing on any new phenotypic data, the later analysis identified candidate immune exposures from TCR beta sequences and the way those sequences occurred across donors. Both class I and class II loci were covered by HLA typing, at four-digit resolution. Every repertoire in the discovery cohort had been generated on one and the same sequencing platform. In a later analysis, previously published TCR beta repertoires from several hundred donors were re-analyzed and high-resolution HLA genotyping was added so that TCR occurrence patterns could be studied. High-throughput TCR immunosequencing, statistical association of individual TCRs with disease status, and machine learning were combined to predict cytomegalovirus infection status. A handful of DR-DQ haplotypes were treated as single units for association and clustering because of strong linkage in the cohort. Genome-wide SNP genotypes for about 65% of the 666 donors were used in a later genetic analysis, which treated that subset as a discovery cohort. Among the roughly 390 genotyped donors, under 90% belonged to the genetic ancestry cluster associated with self-reported Caucasian donors. Using immunosequencing, the study profiled T cell repertoires from about 650 subjects and related those repertoires to cytomegalovirus serostatus. The aim of the study was to test whether cataloging public T cell receptors could identify signatures of past pathogen exposure. Donor age, sex, ethnicity and CMV serostatus were compiled together with the repertoire data. To decide whether each TCR beta V gene segment behaved as functional or pseudogenic, an earlier analysis of several hundred of the donors relied on high-throughput TCR beta sequencing. Among some 400 genotyped donors of the cohort, an average of around 240,000 unique TCR beta nucleotide sequences was sequenced per donor, of which about 18% were non-productive. The number of donors typed differed by locus, with roughly 620-640 for A, B, C, DRB1 and DQB1, roughly 520 for DQA1, some 570 for DPA1, and approximately 470 for DPB1. About 300 gigabases of sequencing data and tens of millions of unique TCR sequences were included in an early release covering roughly 600 HLA-typed donors.

The CDR3 has 17 amino acids, counting the end cysteine and phenylalanine. CDR3 DNA only is kept here, 51 bases in frame from base 1. As encoded in the germline V gene (reference sequence), CDR1 is PRHDT while CDR2 is FYEKMQ. From V the trimming removes 4 bases and from J it removes 7 bases, while the gene matches leave 17 bases of the junction unaccounted for. The research as a whole found: In a later genetic analysis, a missense DCLRE1C variant was associated with V-gene and J-gene trimming of TCR beta chains, and the association was replicated in an independent cohort. In an earlier analysis of about 540 of the donors, most TCR beta V segments were observed in productive rearrangements about 90% or about 30% of the time, broadly matching IMGT annotations. Across donors, most TCR sequences were observed very rarely, whereas some public TCRs were present in many individuals. In vitro tests confirmed that a few of the cytomegalovirus-associated TCR beta chains recognize cytomegalovirus antigens. The classifier was reported to diagnose cytomegalovirus status with high specificity and sensitivity in both the original cohort and the validation cohort. A later analysis found that TCR association rates varied across HLA loci, with DRB1 alleles showing the most associated TCRs and HLA-C alleles the fewest. Assigning TCR associations to individual alleles was difficult when HLA alleles, especially DR and DQ, strongly co-occurred. A further reported finding was that TCR beta sequences accurately predicted the HLA-A and HLA-B alleles for most subjects in the first cohort. In a later genetic analysis, fewer N-insertions in productive TCRs were reported among donors in an Asian-associated ancestry cluster than the roughly 710-donor mean. Immune exposure information for the cohort was limited to CMV serostatus. A cluster of highly shared sequence variants was judged likely to be a technical artifact of the sequencing pipeline. Sequencing depth was assumed to be roughly uniform across donors in the presence/absence analyses, though that assumption may not hold. Because counts were too low, fewer than 20 rarely observed V segments, including chromosome 9 orphons, were excluded from the earlier analysis of under 650 of the donors. Specific HLA alleles were associated with 15,000 to 20,000 TCR beta sequences at a false discovery rate of 0.05 in a later analysis. Some IMGT-functional V segments, including TRBV6-2 and TRBV6-3, could not be told apart with the 87-base-pair reads, so those segments were excluded. Correlated functional status among segregating V segments might reflect linkage disequilibrium, but an unknown experimental factor could not be ruled out. In a later analysis, most CMV-associated TCR beta chains were found to appear HLA-restricted, with HLA associations seemingly driven largely by CMV exposure. Because HLA typing was missing for some donors at each locus, association tests included only the typed subset. The authors suggested that the approach could potentially be generalized to other disease states and immunological phenotypes. According to a later analysis, parvovirus B19, influenza, CMV and Epstein-Barr virus appeared linked to several top co-occurrence clusters. The cohort was sequenced for TCR beta chains only, and without alpha or paired-chain data the features that could be detected were limited. The study gave a list of 150 to 200 TCR beta chains associated with cytomegalovirus. A later analysis found that HLA-associated TCR beta chains were more clonally expanded and had lower generation probabilities than equally common non-associated chains.

The library was produced with the immunoSEQ multiplex PCR assay. A mixture of 60 forward primers for TCR Vbeta segments and 13 reverse primers for TCR Jbeta segments was used in the multiplex PCR. Amplification of the CDR3 region of rearranged TCR beta genes was performed with a multiplex PCR assay on genomic DNA. On the Illumina HiSeq System, the amplified TCR beta libraries were sequenced as 87-base-pair reads. In the authors' own workflow: A later analysis counted 65 million to 90 million unique TCR beta chains across the 700 or so repertoires, and 10 million to 11 million of these chains were shared by at least two donors. Raw reads were error-corrected and collapsed into unique sequences by a nearest-neighbor algorithm in which closely related sequences were merged to remove PCR and sequencing errors. V, D and J gene segments were assigned by aligning CDR3 sequences to IMGT reference sequences. Each retained sequence needed at least a six-nucleotide match to both a V gene segment and a J gene segment. A rearrangement counted as productive if the CDR3 had no stop codons and remained in frame with V and J, and every other rearrangement counted as non-productive. CDR3 was defined by IMGT convention, running from the second conserved V-encoded cysteine to the conserved J-encoded phenylalanine. In an earlier analysis of around 570 of the donors, sequences lacking an unambiguous match to a single V gene segment were excluded. In an earlier analysis of 450 to 700 of the donors, V segments were called functional above 56.7% productive rearrangements and were called segregating when the between-donor standard deviation exceeded 5%. A statistical classification framework was built for diagnosing cytomegalovirus status from the catalog of TCR beta chain sequences. In a later analysis, TCR nucleotide sequences were compared against IMGT/GENE-DB human TR gene sequences so that V and J genes could be assigned. Using the TCRdist pipeline, a later analysis assigned CDR3 sequences along with most-parsimonious VDJ recombination scenarios. In a later analysis, each TCR beta chain was defined by its CDR3 amino acid sequence together with its V-gene family, and reads lacking a unique V-gene family were excluded. In a later analysis, 450 to 600 highly shared, low-generation-probability nucleotide sequences were removed to address suspected cross-contamination and a sequencing artifact. In a later analysis, a clonal expansion index for each public chain was calculated from normalized within-repertoire ranks of inferred template counts. Generation probabilities in a later analysis came from a VDJ recombination model fitted to out-of-frame rearrangements, and those results were checked against IGoR. Hypergeometric tests were used in a later analysis to score TCR-TCR, TCR-HLA and TCR-CMV co-occurrence, with a repertoire-size bias correction applied to the TCR pairs. False discovery rates were estimated in a later analysis by permuting HLA or CMV assignments 20 times. In a later analysis, co-occurring TCRs were grouped using DBSCAN, and TCRdist sequence similarity was added for clustering within HLA-allele-positive subsets. Repertoires with fewer than 30,000 or more than 120,000 public chains were left out of co-occurrence clustering, as were several repertoires with anomalous nucleotide sharing. TCRdb provides this immuneACCESS table in a form limited to in-frame rearrangements. Some clones are lacking; in checked studies, under half of them reflect an unresolved V gene, and why the rest are absent is not known. V, J and clone size derive from that table, while D and trimming were established from the DNA sequence. This sample has around 200,000 clones in its table, and approximately 90% of those were observed once. The ten largest make up around 1% of the sample.

In total, over 600 healthy bone marrow donors made up the cohort. All cohort members were sampled while nominally healthy, although unrecorded immune exposures were likely present. The donor was CMV seronegative and was included in the group of 352 seronegative cohort members. Every donor gave a peripheral blood sample, and the peripheral blood mononuclear cells from that sample were used for TCR beta sequencing. The Qiagen DNeasy Blood Extraction Kit was used to extract genomic DNA from the blood cell samples. With respect to this clone: This clone's antigen is unknown. The input lacks base qualities; no much larger clone sits a single base away.

Sequenced sample: PBMCs. This clonotype was sampled from a woman under 30 in good health and CMV-seronegative. The chain is encoded by TRBV13 joined to TRBJ1-2, with 8 bases in between that match TRBD1. The CDR3 reads as follows: CASSSLVTQDRVSGYTF. The nucleotides are TGTGCCAGCAGCTCTCTCGTGACCCAGGACAGGGTTTCTGGCTACACCTTC.